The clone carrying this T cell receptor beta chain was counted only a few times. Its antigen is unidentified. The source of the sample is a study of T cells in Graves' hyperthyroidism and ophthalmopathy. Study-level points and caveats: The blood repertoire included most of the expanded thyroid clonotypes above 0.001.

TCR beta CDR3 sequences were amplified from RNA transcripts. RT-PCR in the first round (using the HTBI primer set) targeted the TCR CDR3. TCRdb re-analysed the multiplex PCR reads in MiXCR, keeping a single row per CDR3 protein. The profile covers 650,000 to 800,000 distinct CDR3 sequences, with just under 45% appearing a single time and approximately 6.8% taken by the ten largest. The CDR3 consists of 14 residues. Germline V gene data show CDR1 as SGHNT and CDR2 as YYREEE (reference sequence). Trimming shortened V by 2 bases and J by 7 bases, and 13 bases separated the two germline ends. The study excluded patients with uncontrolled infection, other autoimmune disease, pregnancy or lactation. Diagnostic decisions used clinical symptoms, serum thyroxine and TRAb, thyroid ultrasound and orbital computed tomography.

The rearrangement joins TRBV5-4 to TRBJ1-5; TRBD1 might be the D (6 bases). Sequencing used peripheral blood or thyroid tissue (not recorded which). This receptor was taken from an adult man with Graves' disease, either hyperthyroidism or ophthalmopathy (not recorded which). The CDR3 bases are TGTGCCAGCAGCTTACAGGGTACAGTCCAGCCCCAGCATTTT. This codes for CASSLQGTVQPQHF.